This T cell receptor (beta chain) was profiled in a study of blood T cells in healthy people across ages. Isolation yielded PBMCs, at least 6.5 million per sample, in every case. This CDR3 region has 14 residues. The ends were cut back, 0 bases at V and 5 bases at J, with 9 bases in the middle. Per the germline V gene, CDR1 is MRHNA and CDR2 is SNTAGT. Primed by a sample-barcoded 5' primer and a J-beta primer mix, a second PCR proceeded for 7 to 11 cycles. TCRdb re-called the 5' RACE reads through MiXCR, storing one row per CDR3 protein. The repertoire holds some 550,000 distinct CDR3 sequences, roughly 48% seen once, with just under 25% in the top ten.

The sequence was obtained from an older man in good health. Sequencing was carried out using blood. The rearrangement links TRBV6-4 to TRBJ2-3; D might be TRBD2 (6 bases). The CDR3 is CASSDSPGRDTQYF. CDR3 nucleotide sequence: TGTGCCAGCAGTGACTCCCCCGGGAGAGATACGCAGTATTTT.